These 23 T cell receptor beta chains originate from one sample sequenced in a study of T cell responses to AZD1222 COVID-19 vaccine. Measured with immunoSEQ multiplex PCR; TCRdb has only the in-frame clones, and not every one. Of 150,000 or so clones in the sample, about 88% were seen once. The source material was peripheral blood, sampled on day 0 of AZD1222 vaccination. The receptors shown here come from an adult in good health.

The V gene is TRBV7-9, the J gene TRBJ2-5; D remains ambiguous. The CDR3 has 14 residues. V shed 5 bases and J shed 4 bases, with 14 bases lying between them. The germline CDR1 and CDR2 sequences are SEHNR and FQNEAQ (reference sequence). The CDR3 here is CASSASPIRETQYF. CDR3 coding DNA: TGTGCCAGCAGCGCCTCTCCCATCAGAGAGACCCAGTACTTC.

CDR3 nucleotide sequence: TGTGCCAGTAGTATTAACCCAGGGTACTACGAGCAGTACTTC. Protein product: CASSINPGYYEQYF. This rearrangement joins TRBV19 to TRBJ2-7; tentatively, D is TRBD1 (5 bases). Germline CDR1 reads LNHDA; CDR2 reads SQIVND (reference sequence). This CDR3 is 14 amino acids long. With 3 bases removed from V and 3 bases from J, the gap between germline ends came to 12 bases.

The chain links TRBV5-1 to TRBJ2-7; tentatively, D is TRBD1 (5 bases). Per the germline V gene, CDR1 is SGHRS and CDR2 is YFSETQ. The CDR3 spans 14 residues. The ends were cut back, 4 bases at V and 7 bases at J, with 18 bases in the middle. CDR3 loop: CASSEKGWGEEQYF. DNA for the CDR3: TGCGCCAGCAGCGAGAAGGGGTGGGGTGAGGAGCAGTACTTC.

The chain has TRBV27 and TRBJ1-2; 8 bases line up with TRBD1. The CDR3 extends over 14 amino acids. Germline V CDR1 and CDR2: MNHEY, SMNVEV (reference sequence). V was pared by 5 bases and J by 6 bases, with 8 bases of the junction left unmatched. The CDR3 loop is CASSKTRQGHGYTF. In nucleotides, the CDR3 is TGTGCCAGCAGTAAGACAAGACAGGGGCATGGCTACACCTTC.

This sequence joins TRBV7-9 and TRBJ1-2; weak D call: TRBD1 (5 bases). V lost 3 bases to trimming and J lost 6 bases, with 14 bases between them. This CDR3 has 14 amino acids. The germline CDR1 and CDR2 sequences are SEHNR and FQNEAQ (reference sequence). CDR3 residues: CASSFPGAMDGYTF. DNA for the CDR3: TGTGCCAGCAGCTTCCCCGGGGCGATGGATGGCTACACCTTC.

The CDR3 region is CASSQNTYTEAFF. CDR3 DNA sequence: TGTGCCAGCTCACAAAACACCTACACTGAAGCTTTCTTT. The chain joins TRBV18 to TRBJ1-1; no firm D call. The germline gives CDR1 KGHSH, CDR2 LQKENI. V lost 4 bases and J 3 bases, leaving 9 bases between the germline ends. The CDR3 consists of 13 residues.

The chain recombines TRBV11-2 with TRBJ1-1; no clear D. V shed 1 base and J shed 1 base, with 10 bases lying between them. The CDR3 is 15 residues long. From germline, CDR1 is SGHAT and CDR2 FQNNGV. The CDR3 protein is CASSLGKGRNTEAFF. CDR3 DNA sequence: TGTGCCAGCAGCTTAGGTAAAGGTCGGAACACTGAAGCTTTCTTT.

The rearrangement links TRBV5-1 to TRBJ2-7, with D possibly matching TRBD1 (6 bases). The CDR3 extends over 15 amino acids. The germline V and J ends were trimmed by 0 bases and 3 bases, with 13 bases remaining between them. The germline V gene encodes CDR1 SGHRS and CDR2 YFSETQ. CDR3 nucleotide sequence: TGCGCCAGCAGCTTGGGACAGGTGCCCCACTACGAGCAGTACTTC. Translated: CASSLGQVPHYEQYF.

The rearrangement links TRBV11-1 to TRBJ2-5; D is unresolved. Deletions cut 2 bases from V and 1 base from J, with 11 bases between. The CDR3 spans 15 residues. Germline CDR1 is SGHAT and CDR2 is FQDESV (reference sequence). CDR3 bases: TGTGCCAGCAGCTTACGGCGCCGTTTCCAAGAGACCCAGTACTTC. It yields the protein CASSLRRRFQETQYF. The full variable domain, in which reference TRBV11-1 and TRBJ2-5 provide the parts outside the CDR3, is EAEVAQSPRYKITEKSQAVAFWCDPISGHATLYWYRQILGQGPELLVQFQDESVVDDSQLPKDRFSAERLKGVDSTLKIQPAELGDSAMYLCASSLRRRFQETQYFGPGTRLLVL.

This chain connects TRBV28 to TRBJ1-4; no clear D. Germline CDR1 MDHEN, CDR2 SYDVKM. This CDR3 is built from 11 residues. Trimming removed 8 bases from V and 7 bases from J, with 8 bases in between. CDR3: CASASPEKLFF. The CDR3 bases are TGTGCCAGCGCCTCCCCTGAAAAACTGTTTTTT.

The chain carries TRBV9 and TRBJ2-5; D not certain. Germline CDR1 SGDLS, CDR2 YYNGEE. The CDR3 contains 14 residues. Trimming removed 3 bases at V and 5 bases at J, with 14 bases between. The CDR3 DNA follows: TGTGCCAGCAGCGCCGACGGGCAGCGTGAGACCCAGTACTTC. It encodes CASSADGQRETQYF.

This clone has a handful of counts. V usage is TRBV18 and J usage is TRBJ2-7; D might be TRBD1 or TRBD2, each matching 6 bases. This CDR3 contains 14 residues. From germline, CDR1 is KGHSH and CDR2 LQKENI. The ends were cut back, 4 bases at V and 3 bases at J, with 13 bases in the middle. CDR3 bases: TGTGCCAGCTCACGATCGGGGGCTATCTACGAGCAGTACTTC. Protein: CASSRSGAIYEQYF.

This sequence joins TRBV27 and TRBJ1-4; 9 bases agree with TRBD1. This CDR3 is 15 amino acids long. The J segment lost 6 bases and the V segment lost 6 bases, leaving 8 bases of the junction unmatched. Germline CDR1 reads MNHEY; CDR2 reads SMNVEV (reference sequence). CDR3 sequence reads: CASRLQGANHEKLFF. CDR3 nucleotides: TGTGCCAGCAGACTACAGGGGGCGAATCATGAAAAACTGTTTTTT.

The V gene is TRBV13, the J gene TRBJ1-6, with a weak D call TRBD1 (5 bases). The ends were cut back, 8 bases at V and 0 bases at J, with 17 bases in the middle. This CDR3 is built from 17 residues. Germline V gene lookup returns CDR1 PRHDT and CDR2 FYEKMQ (reference sequence). This chain's CDR3 is CASSYGQLSSYNSPLHF. The DNA of the CDR3 is TGTGCCAGCTCCTATGGACAACTGAGCTCCTATAATTCACCCCTCCACTTT.

The rearrangement uses TRBV9 and TRBJ1-2; TRBD1 aligns across 8 bases. The CDR3 is 13 amino acids. The germline CDR1 and CDR2 sequences are SGDLS and YYNGEE. Trimming removed 4 bases from V and 6 bases from J; junction bases left unmatched: 5. In DNA form, the CDR3 reads TGTGCCAGCAGCCTCTGGACAGGGCATGGCTACACCTTC. Translated: CASSLWTGHGYTF.

This clone showed up just once. The chain employs TRBV11-3 and TRBJ1-1; D is possibly TRBD1 (6 bases). The CDR3 contains 13 residues. V lost 5 bases and J lost 0, with 7 bases in between. CDR1 and CDR2 (germline): SGHNT, YENEEA. CDR3 bases: TGTGCCAGCAGCCAGGGGCTGAACACTGAAGCTTTCTTT. It yields the protein CASSQGLNTEAFF.

The genes are TRBV6-2 or TRBV6-3 and TRBJ1-2, with 11 bases identical to TRBD1. This CDR3 spans 15 amino acids. Per the germline V gene, CDR1 is MNHEY and CDR2 is SVGEGT. Trimming cost V 5 bases and J 4 bases; bases outside gene matches: 6. The CDR3 bases are TGTGCCAGCAGTGGACAGGGGGCGATCACCTATGGCTACACCTTC. It yields the protein CASSGQGAITYGYTF.

This chain uses TRBV21-1 with TRBJ1-1. TRBV21-1 represents a pseudogene. The CDR3 loop spans 16 amino acids. The CDR3 nucleotides are TGTGCCAGCAGCAAAATGGTCCCCGGTATGAACACTGAAGCTTTCTTT. Residues: CASSKMVPGMNTEAFF.

This chain's CDR3 is CASSSGIGYGYTF. Here the CDR3 DNA reads TGTGCCAGCAGCTCCGGGATTGGCTATGGCTACACCTTC. The V call is TRBV7-2, the J call TRBJ1-2; D is uncertain. V lost 4 bases to trimming and J lost 4 bases, with 10 bases between them. The CDR3 runs 13 residues. Germline loops: CDR1 SGHTA, CDR2 FQGNSA.

V gene TRBV3-1 (or the pseudogene TRBV3-2) combines with J gene TRBJ1-2; 7 bases line up with TRBD1. The CDR3 runs to 14 residues. The germline gives CDR1 LGHDT, CDR2 YNNKEL (reference sequence). J was trimmed by 3 bases and V by 4 bases; bases with no gene match: 5. The CDR3: CASSRATGHYGYTF. Here the CDR3 DNA reads TGTGCCAGCAGCCGGGCGACAGGGCACTATGGCTACACCTTC.

This clone was recorded only once. This chain joins TRBV7-3 and TRBJ1-2; 8 bases are shared with TRBD1. Germline CDR1 SGHTA, CDR2 FQGTGA. With 3 bases clipped from V and 5 bases from J, the junction kept 2 bases outside the gene matches. The CDR3 is 13 amino acids. The CDR3 region is CASSFWTGYGYTF. The CDR3, as DNA: TGTGCCAGCAGCTTTTGGACAGGGTATGGCTACACCTTC.

The rearrangement uses TRBV11-2 and TRBJ1-2; 7 bases are a match to TRBD1. The germline CDR1 and CDR2 sequences are SGHAT and FQNNGV. Germline trimming cut 0 bases from V and 4 bases from J; bases unmatched to any gene: 5. The CDR3 covers 15 residues. The CDR3 DNA sequence: TGTGCCAGCAGCTTAGAGACAGGGACTACCTATGGCTACACCTTC. Protein: CASSLETGTTYGYTF.

The chain is built from TRBV5-4 and TRBJ2-7; D perhaps matches TRBD1 (6 bases). The CDR3 contains 16 residues. V was cut by 1 base and J by 6 bases, with 20 bases left in between. The germline V gene encodes CDR1 SGHNT and CDR2 YYREEE (reference sequence). CDR3 amino acids: CASSLLVTGNPSEQYF. DNA of the CDR3: TGTGCCAGCAGCTTGTTGGTAACAGGGAATCCTTCCGAGCAGTACTTC.